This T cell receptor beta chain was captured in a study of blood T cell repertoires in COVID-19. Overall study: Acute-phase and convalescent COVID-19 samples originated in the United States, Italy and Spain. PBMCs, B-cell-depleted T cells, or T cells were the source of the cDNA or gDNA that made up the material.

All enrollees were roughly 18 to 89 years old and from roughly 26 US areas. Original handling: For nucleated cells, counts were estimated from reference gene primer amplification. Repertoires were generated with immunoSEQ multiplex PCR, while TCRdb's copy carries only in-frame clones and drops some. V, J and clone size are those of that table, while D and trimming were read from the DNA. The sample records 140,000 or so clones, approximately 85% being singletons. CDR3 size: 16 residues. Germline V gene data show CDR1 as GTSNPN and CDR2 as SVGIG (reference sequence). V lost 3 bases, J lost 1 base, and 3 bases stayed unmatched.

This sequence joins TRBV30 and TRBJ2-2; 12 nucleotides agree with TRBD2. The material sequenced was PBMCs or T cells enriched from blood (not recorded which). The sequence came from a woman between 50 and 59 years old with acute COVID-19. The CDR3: CAWRGLAGLNTGELFF. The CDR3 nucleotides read TGTGCCTGGAGAGGACTAGCGGGACTGAACACCGGGGAGCTGTTTTTT.